The clone carrying this TCR beta chain was seen a few times. Unique molecular identifiers were built into the TCRbeta library. TCRdb re-called the PCR reads with MiXCR, one entry per CDR3 protein. The sample lists roughly 300,000 distinct CDR3 sequences, 9.5% to 10% occurring once. The data originate from a study of T-cell reconstitution after alpha-beta-depleted transplantation in children. The germline V gene has CDR1 LGHNA and CDR2 YNFKEQ. V gave up 1 base and J gave up 3 bases, with 16 bases separating them. The CDR3 is made up of 17 amino acids. The TCR sequence derives from a human donor who donated a stem cell graft to a child with SCID. V is TRBV4-2 and J is TRBJ2-1; D is possibly TRBD1 or TRBD2 (5 bases each). Specimen: PBMCs from the stem cell graft donor, collected from the stem cell graft. Here the CDR3 reads CASSQAWDQRLYNEQFF. The CDR3 region has the DNA TGTGCCAGCAGCCAAGCGTGGGACCAGCGCCTCTACAATGAGCAGTTCTTC.